Listed below are T cell receptor beta chains from one sample, sequenced in a study of TIL therapy for anti-PD-1-resistant metastatic lung cancer. TCRdb's copy holds only in-frame clones and misses some; the assay was immunoSEQ multiplex PCR. The sample lists approximately 24,000 clones, just under 75% occurring once. The sample in question was tumor tissue, obtained at baseline. All receptors derive from a person aged 25 to 80 with non-small cell lung cancer. Both conserved end residues are part of each CDR3. D genes are given only for firm matches. Clone size appears in some rows only: once, few, many, or a class for an expanded clone.

V: TRBV18
length: 15
J: TRBJ1-2
D: TRBD1
size: -
CDR3: CASSPGDTGVAGYTF
DNA: TGTGCCAGCTCGCCAGGCGATACAGGGGTGGCTGGCTACACCTTC

V: TRBV19
length: 14
J: TRBJ2-3
D: -
size: few
CDR3: CASHIDGGTDTQYF
DNA: TGTGCCAGTCATATTGATGGGGGGACAGATACGCAGTATTTT

V: TRBV27
length: 14
J: TRBJ2-5
D: -
size: once
CDR3: CASSSPAGKETQYF
DNA: TGTGCCAGCAGTTCCCCCGCGGGCAAAGAGACCCAGTACTTC

V: TRBV5-1
length: 17
J: TRBJ2-3
D: -
size: -
CDR3: CASSLASGGFSTDTQYF
DNA: TGCGCCAGCAGCTTGGCGTCCGGCGGCTTTAGCACAGATACGCAGTATTTT

V: TRBV4-3
length: 17
J: TRBJ2-7
D: TRBD2
size: -
CDR3: CASSQDGPSGGFNEQYF
DNA: TGCGCCAGCAGCCAAGATGGGCCTAGCGGGGGCTTCAACGAGCAGTACTTC

V: TRBV5-6
length: 15
J: TRBJ2-3
D: -
size: few
CDR3: CASSLGLLDTDTQYF
DNA: TGTGCCAGCAGCTTGGGGCTGCTAGACACAGATACGCAGTATTTT

V: TRBV9
length: 14
J: TRBJ2-1
D: -
size: -
CDR3: CASSVDAQGNEQFF
DNA: TGTGCCAGCAGCGTAGATGCCCAGGGTAATGAGCAGTTCTTC

V: TRBV27
length: 15
J: TRBJ2-5
D: -
size: -
CDR3: CASSLREAYQETQYF
DNA: TGTGCCAGCAGTTTGAGGGAAGCGTACCAAGAGACCCAGTACTTC

V: TRBV27
length: 18
J: TRBJ1-5
D: TRBD1
size: medium-sized
CDR3: CASSSRDRGNIGNQPQHF
DNA: TGTGCCAGCAGTTCCCGGGACAGGGGAAATATAGGCAATCAGCCCCAGCATTTT

V: TRBV7-9
length: 16
J: TRBJ1-2
D: TRBD1
size: -
CDR3: CASSLALDRGSYGYTF
DNA: TGTGCCAGCAGCTTAGCGCTGGACAGGGGTAGCTATGGCTACACCTTC

V: TRBV30
length: 16
J: TRBJ1-6
D: TRBD1
size: -
CDR3: CAWSLDRATYNSPLHF
DNA: TGTGCCTGGAGCCTGGACAGGGCCACCTATAATTCACCCCTCCACTTT

V: TRBV5-6
length: 16
J: TRBJ2-2
D: TRBD1
size: -
CDR3: CASSLRDSGPTGELFF
DNA: TGTGCCAGCAGCCTCCGGGACAGCGGACCAACCGGGGAGCTGTTTTTT